This record concerns one T cell receptor (beta chain) sequence. What it recognizes is unknown. This sample stems from a study of vaccination effects on CD4 cells after COVID-19. Study context: Two-dose BNT162b2 or mRNA-1273 vaccination was given to participants.

Notes on the study in general: In healthy vaccinees, only 1 of 255 vaccine-induced clones cross-reacted with common cold coronaviruses. There was marked clonal contraction among infection- and vaccine-induced clones late after vaccination.

CDR3 length: 13 residues. Trimming left V 7 bases short and J 2 bases short, with 12 bases between. Germline CDR1 and CDR2: SNHLY and FYNNEI. Researchers isolated CD4+ T cells once approximately eleven days of culture had elapsed. Repertoires were generated with immunoSEQ multiplex PCR, while TCRdb's copy carries only in-frame clones and drops some. Of roughly 30,000 clones listed, about two thirds are singletons. Sequenced material: CD4+ T cells from PBMCs cultured without peptide, taken before COVID-19 vaccination. This chain joins TRBV2 and TRBJ2-7; D is unclear. The sequence came from a human donor who received a COVID-19 vaccine. CDR3 in amino acids: CASTLSGPYEQYF. The CDR3 DNA reads as TGTGCCAGCACGCTCAGTGGTCCCTACGAGCAGTACTTC.